This entry concerns a single T cell receptor beta chain. Other DNA sequences from this sample encode an identical CDR3 as well. Samples were taken several times over chemoradiotherapy. This specimen comes from a study of chemoradiotherapy in HPV16-positive cancers. Profiled with immunoSEQ multiplex PCR; TCRdb holds only in-frame clones, not every one. The sample has 12,000 or so clones; 70% to 90% are singletons. The starting material was blood, obtained from a patient who underwent chemoradiotherapy. This TCR came from a human donor with HPV-associated anogenital cancer.

CDR3 amino acids: CASSLDRLFSGANVLTF. CDR3 in DNA: TGTGCCAGCAGCCTGGACAGGCTTTTTTCTGGGGCCAACGTCCTGACTTTC. V and J are TRBV5-4 and TRBJ2-6; 7 bases map to TRBD1. The length of the CDR3 is 17 residues. V lost 4 bases and J lost 1; bases outside the gene matches: 8. Germline lookup yields CDR1 SGHNT and CDR2 YYREEE (reference sequence).